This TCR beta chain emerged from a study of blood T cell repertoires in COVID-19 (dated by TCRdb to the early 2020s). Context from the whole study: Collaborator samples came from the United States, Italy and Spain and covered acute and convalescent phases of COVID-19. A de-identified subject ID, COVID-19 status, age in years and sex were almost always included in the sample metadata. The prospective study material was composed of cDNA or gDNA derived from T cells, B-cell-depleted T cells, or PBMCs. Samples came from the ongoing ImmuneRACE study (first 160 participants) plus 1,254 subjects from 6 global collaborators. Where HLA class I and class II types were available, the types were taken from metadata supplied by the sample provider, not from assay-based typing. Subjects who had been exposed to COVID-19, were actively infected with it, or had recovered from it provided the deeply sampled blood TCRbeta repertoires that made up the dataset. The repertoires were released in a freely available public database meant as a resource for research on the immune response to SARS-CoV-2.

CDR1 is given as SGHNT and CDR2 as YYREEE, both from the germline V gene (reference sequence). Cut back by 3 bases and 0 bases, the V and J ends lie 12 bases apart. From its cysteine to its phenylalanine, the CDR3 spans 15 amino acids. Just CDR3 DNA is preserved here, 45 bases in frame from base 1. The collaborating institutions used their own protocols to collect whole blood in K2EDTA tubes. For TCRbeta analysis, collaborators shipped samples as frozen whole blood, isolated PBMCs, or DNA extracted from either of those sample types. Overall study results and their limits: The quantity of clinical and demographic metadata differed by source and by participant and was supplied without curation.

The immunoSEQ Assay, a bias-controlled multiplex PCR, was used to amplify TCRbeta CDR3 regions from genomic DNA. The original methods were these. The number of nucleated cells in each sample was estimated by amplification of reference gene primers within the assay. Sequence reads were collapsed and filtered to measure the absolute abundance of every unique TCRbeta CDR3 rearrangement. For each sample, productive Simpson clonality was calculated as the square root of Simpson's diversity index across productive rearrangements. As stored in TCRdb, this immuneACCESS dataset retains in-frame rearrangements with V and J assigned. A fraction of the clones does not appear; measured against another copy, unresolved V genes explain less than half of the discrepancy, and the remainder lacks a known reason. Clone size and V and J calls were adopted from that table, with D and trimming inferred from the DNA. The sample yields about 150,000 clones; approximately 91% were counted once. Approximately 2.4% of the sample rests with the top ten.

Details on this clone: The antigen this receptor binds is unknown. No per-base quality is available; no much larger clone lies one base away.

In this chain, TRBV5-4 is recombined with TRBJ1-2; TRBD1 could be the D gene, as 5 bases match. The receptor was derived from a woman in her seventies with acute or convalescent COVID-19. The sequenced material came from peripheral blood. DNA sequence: TGTGCCAGCAGCTCATCGGACACCTCTAACTATGGCTACACCTTC. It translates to CASSSSDTSNYGYTF.